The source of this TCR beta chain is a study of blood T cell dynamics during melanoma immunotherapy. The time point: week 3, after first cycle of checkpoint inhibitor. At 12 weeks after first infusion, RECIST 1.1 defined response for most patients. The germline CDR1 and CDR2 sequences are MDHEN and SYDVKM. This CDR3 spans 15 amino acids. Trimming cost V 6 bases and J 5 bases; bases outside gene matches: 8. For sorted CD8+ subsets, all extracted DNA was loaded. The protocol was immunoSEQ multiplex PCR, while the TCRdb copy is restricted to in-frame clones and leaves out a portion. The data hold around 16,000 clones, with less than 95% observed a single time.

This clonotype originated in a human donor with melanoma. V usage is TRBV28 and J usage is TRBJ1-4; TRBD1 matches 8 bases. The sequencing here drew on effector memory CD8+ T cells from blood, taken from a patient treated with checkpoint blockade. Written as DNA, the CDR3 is TGTGCCAGCAGCGTCGCGAACAGGGGGAATGAAAAACTGTTTTTT. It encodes CASSVANRGNEKLFF.